This T cell receptor (beta chain) was profiled in a study of regulatory T cells in long-lasting Graves disease (dated by TCRdb to 2020 to 2022). Regarding the complete study: Persistent Graves' disease meant more than 5 years of antithyroid drug treatment with TSH receptor autoantibodies that stayed positive. Persistent Graves' disease patients were compared with newly diagnosed Graves' disease patients by peripheral blood TCR sequencing and RNA sequencing. The study was conducted in China and was registered as a clinical trial. TCR sequencing covered 13 persistent and approximately 20 newly diagnosed Graves' disease patients, around 33 samples in total. On average, persistent Graves' disease patients in the clinical cohort had been on antithyroid drugs for about 9.7 years. General conclusions and limits of the study: Compared with newly diagnosed patients, patients with persistent Graves' disease had lower TCR Shannon entropy and fewer highly expanded clones, which suggests clonal expansion. Persistent patients shared more public clonotypes among themselves (around 2,500) than newly diagnosed patients did (over 900). Because the primary lesion, thyroid tissue, could not be accessed, the study looked at peripheral blood alone. The authors noted that the small sample size was a limitation that may lower accuracy. Preferential use of TRBV28, TRBJ1-2 and TRBJ2-5 was observed in persistent disease, whereas TRBV20-1 and TRBJ2-1 were favored in newly diagnosed disease. Only the TCR beta chain was sequenced and analyzed.

In the paper's terms, the time point label means: persistent/refractory GD, antithyroid drugs over 5 years with positive TRAb. RNA was extracted from PBMCs in TRIzol for both TCR sequencing and RNA sequencing. The diagnosis of Graves' disease was made according to American Thyroid Association guidelines. Patients for the study were recruited at an endocrinology department in Xi'an, China. Each patient gave about 9.1 milliliters of peripheral blood, collected in an EDTA anticoagulant tube. PBMCs were isolated by Ficoll Paque Plus density gradient separation without further T cell sorting. RNA quality was checked with an Agilent 2100 Bioanalyzer and agarose gel, and concentration with a NanoDrop 2000. V gives up 1 base and J gives up 6 bases, and the segment between their germline ends measures 12 bases. The CDR3 starts with the cysteine, ends with the phenylalanine, and has 13 residues. The read is trimmed to its CDR3 DNA, 39 bases read in frame from base 1. The germline V gene (reference sequence) yields DFQATT for CDR1 and SNEGSKA for CDR2.

A few counts support this clonotype. Its antigen remains undetermined. Base-call qualities are not available, and no considerably larger clone is one nucleotide away. Library construction relied on multiplex PCR. TCRdb shows the sequencer as Illumina HiSeq 4000. To build TCR beta libraries, CDR3 regions were amplified by Arm-PCR using iRepertoire HTBI primers. Gel purification was performed on PCR products prior to sequencing. On the study's bioinformatics: Gene usage analysis of CDR3 amino acid clonotypes used the approximately 56 TRBV and 11 to 15 TRBJ segments found across samples. COPE and FqMerger were used to merge the filtered high-quality paired reads into contigs. BLAST was used to align contigs to IMGT TRBV, TRBD and TRBJ reference genes, with CDR3 defined following IMGT. Any clonotype with a frequency above 0.1% was counted as a highly expanded clone. Shannon entropy served as the measure of repertoire diversity, while the Gini coefficient captured V-J evenness. Public clonotypes were defined as clonotypes shared by more than one individual. TCRdb reran the public reads through fastp at Q25 and MiXCR, keeping productive beta chains. One record per CDR3 amino acid sequence lists the most common genes and DNA. Here the V and J calls rest on TCRdb's processing, not on the authors' analysis. The sample includes around 430,000 distinct CDR3 sequences, with approximately 23% observed a single time. The ten largest clones add up to under 15% of the sample.

The specimen comprised peripheral blood mononuclear cells (PBMCs), sampled when the disease was refractory, from a patient treated with antithyroid drugs. This receptor was taken from a female donor with Graves disease. The rearrangement combines TRBV20-1 with TRBJ1-1; TRBD1 is perhaps the D gene, given 5 matching bases. Here is the DNA: TGCAGTGCTAGAGGATACCCAGGGCCTGAAGCTTTCTTT. Its coded protein is CSARGYPGPEAFF.